This paragraph reports one TCR beta chain. No antigen is known for it. The data stem from a study of T cell repertoires in ileal Crohn's disease. Looking at the study overall: Operated complications were stricturing disease (roughly 60%) and penetrating disease (39%). Findings and limits, study-wide: Endoscopic recurrence occurred in every patient whose clonality exceeded 26.8%. Mucosal expansions were suggested to be mainly CD8 T cells.

Sequencing was performed with immunoSEQ multiplex PCR; in TCRdb, only in-frame clones are kept and a portion is missing. The sample lists roughly 7,000 clones; around four fifths were seen once. Trimming stripped 5 bases from V and 5 bases from J, with 13 bases between. The CDR3 loop spans 14 amino acids. Germline values: CDR1 MDHEN, CDR2 SYDVKM. This sequence joins TRBV28 and TRBJ1-5; D remains unclear. This TCR derives from an adult with Crohn's disease. The sequencing input was ileal tissue. Here the CDR3 reads CASSAEGRDQPQHF. The CDR3 DNA sequence: TGTGCCAGCAGTGCCGAGGGTAGAGATCAGCCCCAGCATTTT.